This paragraph covers one T cell receptor beta chain sequence. Which antigen it targets is not known. No much larger clone exists at a distance of one base, and base qualities are not known. The library was prepared using 5' RACE. The sequencing machine was an Illumina HiSeq 2500. A second 7 to 11 cycle PCR used a sample-barcoded 5' primer and a J-beta primer mix. A unique molecular identifier was introduced onto each TCR beta cDNA molecule by a template-switch 5' adaptor carrying 12 random nucleotides. At least 2.5 million CDR3-containing paired-end reads were obtained from each sample. The Mint cDNA synthesis kit, primed by a TRBC-specific oligonucleotide, was used to synthesize first-strand cDNA from all RNA. After uracil-DNA glycosylase treatment, a first 18-cycle PCR used universal primers M1SS and BC2_uni_R on all cDNA. The study's processing was this. For normalization, 1 million high-quality reads were randomly selected from each sample, with every read carrying a distinct molecular identifier. Reads with shared molecular identifiers were discarded instead of being binned into consensus sequences. MiTCR, set to a Q25 quality threshold and the strictest error-elimination algorithm, was used for CDR3 identification, clonotype clustering and error correction. A nonparametric unseen species model using Euler transformation provided a lower-bound estimate of total TCR beta diversity. TCRdb ran its own pipeline on the public reads, namely fastp trimming at Q25 and MiXCR clone calling, and kept in-frame beta chains. Each CDR3 protein gets just one entry, which takes the most common genes and DNA from the rows behind it. The V and J calls reflect TCRdb's pipeline rather than the authors' work. This sample has roughly 700,000 distinct CDR3 sequences in its table, and approximately 31% of those were observed once. Of the sample, approximately 15% falls within the top ten clones.

V loses 6 bases, J loses 3 bases, and the germline ends lie 17 bases apart. Including the terminal cysteine and phenylalanine, the CDR3 comprises 15 residues. The only DNA kept is the CDR3, 45 bases in frame from the first base. The donors were a few dozen Caucasian individuals from Russia, aged 6 to 90 years, who were systemically healthy. Each donor gave roughly 9.5 milliliters of peripheral blood, collected into EDTA-treated Vacutainer tubes. Ficoll-Paque density-gradient centrifugation was used to isolate PBMCs, with at least 6.5 million per sample. Total RNA was extracted from PBMCs with Trizol reagent, with at least 5.5 micrograms obtained per sample. For every donor, an aliquot of PBMCs went through flow cytometry to measure the percentages of naive CD45RAhigh/CD27high T cells. The entry originates in a study of blood T cells in healthy people across ages (dated by TCRdb to about 2015). Regarding the study in general: In model experiments, template switching captured roughly one uniquely barcoded TCR beta cDNA molecule for every two T cells. The donors were split into four age groups: young (average around 16 years), middle-aged (about 40), aged (about 56) and long-lived (about 82). For two donors (one aged 18 to 30 and one aged 80 or older), the study analyzed two additional independent replicas of 1 million unique cDNA reads from the same blood draw. To avoid experimental bias, donors of different ages were randomly spread across the sequencing lanes. The study measured age-related changes in TCR beta repertoire diversity using deep sequencing normalized with unique cDNA molecular identifiers. The study at large found these results: Observed TCR beta diversity correlated strongly with the percentage of naive T cells measured by flow cytometry. Because donor CMV infection status was unknown, age-related changes in expanded clonotypes were potentially confounded. Since profiling was done on bulk unsorted PBMCs, naive and antigen-experienced compartments could not be conclusively compared. Estimates of total diversity based on one million sequenced T cells were regarded as lower bounds and as underestimates. Compared with the aged group, the long-lived group had more naive CD4+ T cells, fewer expanded clones and increased TCR diversity, a pattern suggesting age selection. As age increased, observed TCR beta diversity per million T cells dropped in a roughly linear way, and a significant reduction was already evident by age 40.

Specimen: blood. The clonotype was recovered from a woman of 80 years or more in good health. Donor details come from another sample of the same person, matched by shared clones. The chain employs TRBV12-3 or TRBV12-4 and TRBJ1-1; the D gene cannot be named for sure. In nucleotide form, the sequence is TGTGCCAGCAGAATTAACGGCGTACCCCACACTGAAGCTTTCTTT. Its product reads: CASRINGVPHTEAFF.